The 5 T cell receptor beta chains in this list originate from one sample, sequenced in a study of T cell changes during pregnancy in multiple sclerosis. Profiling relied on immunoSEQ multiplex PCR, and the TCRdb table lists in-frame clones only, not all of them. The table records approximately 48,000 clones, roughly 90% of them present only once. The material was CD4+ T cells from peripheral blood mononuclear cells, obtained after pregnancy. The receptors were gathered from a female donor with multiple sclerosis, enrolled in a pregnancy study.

CDR3 sequence: CASSTDRGNTEAFF. The CDR3, as DNA: TGTGCCAGTAGTACGGACAGGGGGAACACTGAAGCTTTCTTT. The chain is built from TRBV19 and TRBJ1-1; the match to TRBD1 covers 9 bases. Per germline, CDR1 LNHDA and CDR2 SQIVND (reference sequence). V was clipped by 4 bases and J by 1 base; unmatched bases: 1. The CDR3 runs 14 residues.

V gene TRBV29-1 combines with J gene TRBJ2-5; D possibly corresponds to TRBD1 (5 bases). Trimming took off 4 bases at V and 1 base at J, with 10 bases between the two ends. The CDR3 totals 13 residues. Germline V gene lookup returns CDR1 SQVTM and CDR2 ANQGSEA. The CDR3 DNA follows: TGCAGCGTTGCGTTGACAGCCCAAGAGACCCAGTACTTC. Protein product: CSVALTAQETQYF.

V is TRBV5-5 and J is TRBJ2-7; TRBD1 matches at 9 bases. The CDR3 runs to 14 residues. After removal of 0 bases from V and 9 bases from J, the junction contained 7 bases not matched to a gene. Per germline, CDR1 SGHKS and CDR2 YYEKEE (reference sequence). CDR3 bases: TGTGCCAGCAGCTTGGTCACAGGGGGCGGGTGGCAGTACTTC. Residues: CASSLVTGGGWQYF.

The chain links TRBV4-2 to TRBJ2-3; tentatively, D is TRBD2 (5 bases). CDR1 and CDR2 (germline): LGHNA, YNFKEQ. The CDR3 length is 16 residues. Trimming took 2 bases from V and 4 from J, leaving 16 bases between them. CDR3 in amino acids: CASSQTSRDESDTQYF. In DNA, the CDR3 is TGTGCCAGCAGCCAAACCTCCCGGGATGAATCAGATACGCAGTATTTT.

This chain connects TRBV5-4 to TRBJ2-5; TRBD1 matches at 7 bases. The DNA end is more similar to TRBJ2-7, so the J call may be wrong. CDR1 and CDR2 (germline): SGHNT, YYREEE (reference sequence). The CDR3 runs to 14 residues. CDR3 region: CASSRGQEIYEQYF. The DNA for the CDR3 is TGTGCCAGCAGTCGCGGACAGGAGATCTACGAGCAGTACTTC.